This T cell receptor (beta chain) was identified during a study of OX40 agonist ivuxolimab in advanced cancers. Assay used: immunoSEQ multiplex PCR; TCRdb lists only in-frame clones, some missing. The data show 33,000 or so clones, around 87% seen once. In its sample, this clone was seen once. The sample here was CD4+ or CD8+ T cells sorted from blood, taken in a trial of the OX40 agonist ivuxolimab. The source of this sequence is an adult with an advanced solid tumor such as melanoma, head and neck, liver or kidney cancer.

DNA for the CDR3: TGTGCCAGCAGTTACGGTGGGACAGGGAACTATGGCTACACCTTC. Amino acid sequence: CASSYGGTGNYGYTF. This chain uses TRBV6-5 with TRBJ1-2; 9 bases line up with TRBD1. The CDR3 loop spans 15 amino acids. Trimming removed 2 bases from V and 2 bases from J; junction bases left unmatched: 3. Germline lookup yields CDR1 MNHEY and CDR2 SVGAGI.